This record concerns one T cell receptor (beta chain) sequence. The antigen is unknown. The data originate from a study of T cell repertoires in cytomegalovirus infection. Study-level background: A matching HLA type, together with CMV infection, was signaled by public TCR beta signatures.

The CDR3 is made up of 15 amino acids. Germline V gene lookup returns CDR1 SEHNR and CDR2 FQNEAQ (reference sequence). V dropped 3 bases and J dropped 7; count of bases not matched to a gene: 7. TCRdb redid the calling of the reads with MiXCR, one entry per CDR3 protein. The table has some 350,000 distinct CDR3 sequences, almost 30% seen once. Regarding the study as a whole: Summed frequency of shared TCR beta families picked out CMV carriers who also had the relevant HLA.

This material consisted of cultured PBMCs, taken from culture after CMV antigen stimulation. The rearrangement links TRBV7-9 to TRBJ2-7; the match to TRBD2 covers 12 bases. The source is a human donor in good health (CMV status not recorded). Some clones in this sample may be carry-over from other donors' samples. CDR3 DNA: TGTGCCAGCAGCTTCCTAGCGGGAGGGCCGGGGGAGCAGTACTTC. Amino acids: CASSFLAGGPGEQYF.